The clone carrying this T cell receptor (beta chain) was seen just once. Its antigen is as yet unknown. Negatively enriched CD4+ T cells were divided by CD45RA into naive and memory. The entry originates in a study of shared clonotypes between healthy human individuals. The study, taken as a whole, reports: In the sorted subsets, rarefaction showed sequencing was incomplete despite large depth. Few donors restricted represented genetic and exposure-history diversity.

This CDR3 region has 19 residues. Germline V gene data show CDR1 as LNHDA and CDR2 as SQIVND (reference sequence). Deletions cut 3 bases from V and 3 bases from J, with 27 bases between. The method was immunoSEQ multiplex PCR; TCRdb's version includes in-frame clones alone and lacks a portion of them. The sample has 2 million to 2.5 million clones; almost 96% are singletons. The V call is TRBV19, the J call TRBJ2-7; D may be TRBD1 or TRBD2 (5 bases each). The sample consisted of naive CD4+ T cells sorted from blood. Subset given: CD45RA+ positively selected. The receptor comes from a man aged 18 to 30 in good health. The CDR3 loop is CASSMGDSLSGTSFYEQYF. The DNA of the CDR3 is TGTGCCAGTAGTATGGGGGATTCACTATCCGGGACCTCTTTCTACGAGCAGTACTTC.